The T cell receptor beta chain under discussion was sequenced for a study of Graves' ophthalmopathy and Graves' hyperthyroidism. TCR beta CDR3 regions were amplified from RNA transcripts. HTBI primers primed a first-round RT-PCR, and a second-round multiplex PCR followed. TCRdb re-derived calls from the multiplex PCR reads in MiXCR, one entry per CDR3 protein. The sample has around 590,000 distinct CDR3 sequences, about two fifths seen once. Germline V gives CDR1 LNHDA, CDR2 SQIVND (reference sequence). The CDR3 has 12 residues. Trimming took off 8 bases at V and 5 bases at J, with 10 bases between the two ends. At least ten counts were recorded for this clonotype.

This clonotype was sampled from an adult man with Graves' hyperthyroidism. Sequencing used peripheral blood or thyroid tissue (not recorded which). This chain connects TRBV19 to TRBJ1-5, with a tentative D call TRBD1 (6 bases). The CDR3 loop reads CASDRYDQPQHF. CDR3 bases: TGTGCCAGTGACAGGTACGATCAGCCCCAGCATTTT.